This TCR beta chain was identified in a study of blood T cell repertoires in COVID-19 (TCRdb year 2020). Regarding the research as a whole: The collaborator samples originated in the United States, Italy and Spain and spanned the acute and convalescent phases of COVID-19. The prospective study material was composed of cDNA or gDNA derived from T cells, B-cell-depleted T cells, or PBMCs. Subjects who had been exposed to COVID-19, were actively infected with it, or had recovered from it provided the deeply sampled blood TCRbeta repertoires that made up the dataset. The repertoires were released in a freely available public database meant as a resource for research on the immune response to SARS-CoV-2. The samples were drawn from two sources: the first 160 participants of the ongoing ImmuneRACE study, and some 1,300 subjects contributed by 6 global collaborators. The sample metadata nearly always contained a de-identified subject ID, COVID-19 status, age in years and sex. HLA class I and class II types, where available, came from metadata supplied by the sample provider rather than from assay-based typing.

What the work shows at the level of the full study, not this receptor alone: Clinical and demographic metadata were provided uncurated, with the amount varying by source and participant.

The CDR3 spans 15 residues, from the cysteine through the phenylalanine. Only the CDR3 region is kept as DNA, spanning 45 bases read in frame from base 1. CDR1 and CDR2, per the germline V gene, are MDHEN and SYDVKM. Trimming costs V 7 bases and J 5 bases, and their ends lie 20 bases apart. Regarding this clone: The specificity of this receptor is unknown. No base qualities exist here, and no much larger clone lies one base off it.

The immunoSEQ Assay, a bias-controlled multiplex PCR, was used to amplify TCRbeta CDR3 regions from genomic DNA. In the paper's pipeline: Within the assay, amplification of reference gene primers was used to estimate how many nucleated cells each sample contained. To quantify the absolute abundance of each unique TCRbeta CDR3 rearrangement, sequence reads were collapsed and filtered. For each sample, productive Simpson clonality was calculated by taking the square root of Simpson's diversity index across productive rearrangements. The table comes from immuneACCESS by way of TCRdb, which keeps in-frame sequences with V and J called. Part of the clones is missing from these tables; in studies checked, under half for an unresolved V gene and the rest for unknown reasons. D and trimming were read from the DNA, whereas the V and J calls and clone size are those reported in that table. The sample table shows 150,000 to 200,000 clones, and around four fifths are seen once. The ten biggest clones cover around 15% of the sample.

One collaborating source in Seattle enrolled patients while the patients were actively infected and followed the patients over time throughout the course of disease. Collaborating institutions collected whole blood in K2EDTA tubes following their own protocols. For TCRbeta analysis, collaborators shipped samples as frozen whole blood, isolated PBMCs, or DNA extracted from either of those sample types. The receptor's source is a woman between 70 and 85 years old with COVID-19, enrolled during active disease. The chain is made from TRBV28 and TRBJ1-1, and TRBD1 may be the D gene, going by 5 matching bases. The sequenced material came from peripheral blood. The CDR3 has the sequence CASTYDVRADTEAFF. The sequenced DNA is TGTGCCAGCACCTACGACGTCAGGGCTGATACTGAAGCTTTCTTT.